Listed below are T cell receptor beta chains from one sample, sequenced in a study of shared clonotypes between healthy human individuals. TCRdb's copy holds only in-frame clones and misses some; the assay was immunoSEQ multiplex PCR. Among around 1.5 million clones listed, 95% to 99% were seen once. Sequencing was carried out using naive CD4+ T cells sorted from blood. The receptors were gathered from a man under 40 in good health. CDR3s include the opening cysteine and the closing phenylalanine or tryptophan. Fields, in order: J gene, D gene, V gene, clone size, CDR3 protein, CDR3 DNA. D genes are given only for firm matches. Only some rows state a clone size, as once, few, many or a class for expanded clones.

J: TRBJ2-3
D: NA
V: TRBV7-9
size: NA
CDR3: CASSLIESTDTQYF
DNA: TGTGCCAGCAGCTTAATAGAAAGCACAGATACGCAGTATTTT

J: TRBJ1-2
D: NA
V: TRBV5-1
size: NA
CDR3: CASSLVPGNYGYTF
DNA: TGCGCCAGCAGCTTGGTACCAGGAAACTATGGCTACACCTTC

J: TRBJ2-4
D: NA
V: TRBV18
size: NA
CDR3: CASSPANRVGDQYF
DNA: TGTGCCAGCTCACCAGCAAACAGGGTGGGAGATCAGTACTTC

J: TRBJ1-2
D: NA
V: TRBV10-3
size: NA
CDR3: CAISPGTTPSYGYTF
DNA: TGTGCCATCAGTCCCGGGACAACCCCTTCCTATGGCTACACCTTC

J: TRBJ2-7
D: NA
V: TRBV6-6
size: NA
CDR3: CASSYSTALYEQYF
DNA: TGTGCCAGCAGTTACTCGACAGCGCTCTACGAGCAGTACTTC

J: TRBJ2-7
D: TRBD2
V: TRBV28
size: NA
CDR3: CASSFRGDNEQYF
DNA: TGTGCCAGCAGTTTCCGGGGGGATAACGAGCAGTACTTC

J: TRBJ2-1
D: NA
V: TRBV2
size: NA
CDR3: CASSEPGKGVGNEQFF
DNA: TGTGCCAGCAGTGAACCGGGGAAGGGCGTAGGGAATGAGCAGTTCTTC

J: TRBJ2-3
D: NA
V: TRBV9
size: NA
CDR3: CASSVDGPRSTDTQYF
DNA: TGTGCCAGCAGCGTAGACGGACCCCGAAGCACAGATACGCAGTATTTT

J: TRBJ2-7
D: NA
V: TRBV28
size: NA
CDR3: CASSFRRNYEQYF
DNA: TGTGCCAGCAGTTTTCGTCGGAACTACGAGCAGTACTTC

J: TRBJ2-7
D: TRBD1
V: TRBV19
size: NA
CDR3: CASSIDRGYEQYF
DNA: TGTGCCAGTAGTATCGACAGGGGCTACGAGCAGTACTTC

J: TRBJ2-5
D: TRBD1
V: TRBV15
size: once
CDR3: CATSPRAGGERQETQYF
DNA: TGTGCCACCAGCCCCCGGGCAGGGGGTGAACGCCAAGAGACCCAGTACTTC

J: TRBJ1-1
D: NA
V: TRBV15
size: NA
CDR3: CATSRAIGQVNTEAFF
DNA: TGTGCCACCAGCAGAGCCATCGGACAAGTTAACACTGAAGCTTTCTTT

J: TRBJ2-2
D: NA
V: TRBV7-5
size: NA
CDR3: CVRSLDSGGTQVTGELFF
DNA: TGTGTCAGAAGCTTAGATTCAGGAGGGACCCAGGTCACCGGGGAGCTGTTTTTT

J: TRBJ1-2
D: NA
V: TRBV10-3
size: NA
CDR3: CAISESPREVSNYGYTF
DNA: TGTGCCATCAGTGAGTCGCCCAGGGAGGTATCTAACTATGGCTACACCTTC

J: TRBJ2-3
D: TRBD1
V: TRBV5-1
size: NA
CDR3: CASSLQGWRTDTQYF
DNA: TGCGCCAGCAGCTTACAGGGGTGGAGGACAGATACGCAGTATTTT

J: TRBJ2-7
D: TRBD2
V: TRBV30
size: NA
CDR3: CAWSVRGLGLAGVGPYEQYF
DNA: TGTGCCTGGAGTGTACGGGGTTTGGGACTAGCGGGGGTGGGCCCCTACGAGCAGTACTTC

J: TRBJ2-1
D: NA
V: TRBV6-5
size: NA
CDR3: CASSSPPGSHEQFF
DNA: TGTGCCAGCAGTTCTCCCCCAGGGTCCCATGAGCAGTTCTTC

J: TRBJ1-1
D: NA
V: TRBV15
size: NA
CDR3: CATALRRDTEAFF
DNA: TGTGCCACCGCCCTGCGCAGGGACACTGAAGCTTTCTTT

J: TRBJ1-2
D: TRBD1
V: TRBV28
size: NA
CDR3: CASSTGQGGGYTF
DNA: TGTGCCAGCAGCACGGGACAGGGCGGGGGCTACACCTTC

J: TRBJ2-1
D: TRBD1
V: TRBV19
size: NA
CDR3: CASGDRAYNEQFF
DNA: TGTGCCAGTGGTGACAGGGCATACAATGAGCAGTTCTTC

J: TRBJ2-7
D: NA
V: TRBV10-3
size: once
CDR3: CAISEGRSGVDEQYF
DNA: TGTGCCATCAGTGAAGGTAGGTCTGGAGTGGACGAGCAGTACTTC

J: TRBJ2-5
D: NA
V: TRBV6-5
size: NA
CDR3: CASSYRPPATQAQYF
DNA: TGTGCCAGCAGTTACCGCCCGCCTGCGACCCAGGCCCAGTACTTC

J: TRBJ1-1
D: TRBD1
V: TRBV29-1
size: NA
CDR3: CSVGNRGMNTEAFF
DNA: TGCAGCGTTGGGAACAGGGGGATGAACACTGAAGCTTTCTTT

J: TRBJ2-3
D: NA
V: TRBV5-1
size: few
CDR3: CASSLEGQWDTQYF
DNA: TGCGCCAGCAGCTTGGAGGGGCAATGGGATACGCAGTATTTT

J: TRBJ2-7
D: TRBD1
V: TRBV29-1
size: NA
CDR3: CSVARDRGVLEQYF
DNA: TGCAGCGTCGCCCGGGACAGGGGTGTTCTCGAGCAGTACTTC

J: TRBJ1-3
D: NA
V: TRBV9
size: once
CDR3: CASSRMTGAVGNTIYF
DNA: TGTGCCAGCAGCCGAATGACGGGGGCAGTTGGAAACACCATATATTTT

J: TRBJ1-1
D: TRBD1
V: TRBV5-1
size: NA
CDR3: CASSLAMGQPNTEAFF
DNA: TGCGCCAGCAGCTTGGCAATGGGACAGCCGAACACTGAAGCTTTCTTT

J: TRBJ1-1
D: NA
V: TRBV5-1
size: NA
CDR3: CASSLGGGVTEAFF
DNA: TGCGCCAGCAGCTTGGGCGGAGGAGTGACTGAAGCTTTCTTT

J: TRBJ2-5
D: NA
V: TRBV5-1
size: NA
CDR3: CASSLEGFGETQYF
DNA: TGCGCCAGCAGCTTGGAAGGATTCGGAGAGACCCAGTACTTC

J: TRBJ1-4
D: NA
V: TRBV19
size: NA
CDR3: CASSPQIWRDEKLFF
DNA: TGTGCCAGTAGTCCCCAAATTTGGCGGGACGAAAAACTGTTTTTT

J: TRBJ2-3
D: TRBD1
V: TRBV2
size: NA
CDR3: CASSRDRSTDTQYF
DNA: TGTGCCAGCAGTCGGGACAGGAGCACAGATACGCAGTATTTT

J: TRBJ2-1
D: TRBD2
V: TRBV18
size: NA
CDR3: CASSPPHGTTDEQFF
DNA: TGTGCCAGCTCACCTCCACACGGGACTACCGATGAGCAGTTCTTC

J: TRBJ2-7
D: NA
V: TRBV29-1
size: NA
CDR3: CSVGGSNGEQYF
DNA: TGCAGCGTTGGAGGGAGTAACGGCGAGCAGTACTTC

J: TRBJ2-7
D: TRBD1
V: TRBV4-1
size: NA
CDR3: CASSPAGTGSSYEQYF
DNA: TGCGCCAGCAGCCCGGCCGGGACAGGGTCCTCCTACGAGCAGTACTTC

J: TRBJ2-1
D: NA
V: TRBV5-4
size: NA
CDR3: CASRLVAGQDEQFF
DNA: TGTGCCAGCCGACTGGTAGCGGGACAGGATGAGCAGTTCTTC

J: TRBJ2-5
D: NA
V: TRBV5-4
size: NA
CDR3: CASSLNGVETQYF
DNA: TGTGCCAGCAGCTTGAATGGGGTGGAGACCCAGTACTTC

J: TRBJ2-5
D: TRBD2
V: TRBV9
size: NA
CDR3: CASSVGPSGTYQETQYF
DNA: TGTGCCAGCAGCGTAGGGCCGAGCGGGACGTACCAAGAGACCCAGTACTTC

J: TRBJ2-7
D: NA
V: TRBV28
size: NA
CDR3: CASSLTREQYF
DNA: TGTGCCAGCAGTTTGACTAGAGAGCAGTACTTC

J: TRBJ1-2
D: NA
V: TRBV28
size: NA
CDR3: CASRVPGQLYGYTF
DNA: TGTGCCAGCAGGGTCCCGGGACAACTTTATGGCTACACCTTC

J: TRBJ2-2
D: TRBD2
V: TRBV5-1
size: once
CDR3: CASSFGGGSNTGELFF
DNA: TGCGCCAGCAGCTTCGGGGGAGGGTCGAACACCGGGGAGCTGTTTTTT

J: TRBJ2-3
D: TRBD1
V: TRBV15
size: NA
CDR3: CATSRAPEQGSGTDTQYF
DNA: TGTGCCACCAGCAGAGCCCCCGAACAGGGGTCGGGCACAGATACGCAGTATTTT

J: TRBJ2-1
D: NA
V: TRBV30
size: NA
CDR3: CAYTLAIGYNEQFF
DNA: TGTGCCTACACGTTAGCGATAGGCTACAATGAGCAGTTCTTC

J: TRBJ1-1
D: TRBD1
V: TRBV6-1
size: once
CDR3: CASTKDRANTEAFF
DNA: TGTGCCAGCACTAAGGACAGGGCAAACACTGAAGCTTTCTTT

J: TRBJ1-5
D: NA
V: TRBV2
size: NA
CDR3: CASSEALAGTQPQHF
DNA: TGTGCCAGCAGTGAAGCGCTGGCAGGGACTCAGCCCCAGCATTTT

J: TRBJ2-2
D: TRBD2
V: TRBV9
size: NA
CDR3: CASSPRLAGTGELFF
DNA: TGTGCCAGCAGCCCCCGACTAGCGGGGACCGGGGAGCTGTTTTTT

J: TRBJ2-3
D: TRBD1
V: TRBV5-1
size: NA
CDR3: CASSMGQSTDTQYF
DNA: TGCGCCAGCAGCATGGGACAGAGCACAGATACGCAGTATTTT

J: TRBJ2-3
D: TRBD2
V: TRBV5-1
size: once
CDR3: CASALLPGTSGRSFIDTQYF
DNA: TGCGCCAGCGCCCTATTGCCCGGGACTAGCGGGAGGTCTTTCATAGATACGCAGTATTTT

J: TRBJ1-3
D: TRBD1
V: TRBV18
size: NA
CDR3: CASSPLRQGAGNTIYF
DNA: TGTGCCAGCTCACCATTACGCCAGGGGGCTGGAAACACCATATATTTT

J: TRBJ2-5
D: TRBD2
V: TRBV29-1
size: NA
CDR3: CSVGSTTSGGTQYF
DNA: TGCAGCGTTGGGAGTACTACTAGCGGGGGAACCCAGTACTTC

J: TRBJ1-1
D: NA
V: TRBV29-1
size: NA
CDR3: CSVEGGVGAFF
DNA: TGCAGCGTTGAAGGGGGGGTGGGAGCTTTCTTT

J: TRBJ2-5
D: TRBD2
V: TRBV7-2
size: NA
CDR3: CASSLAGLAAGETQYF
DNA: TGTGCCAGCAGCTTAGCGGGGCTAGCGGCGGGGGAGACCCAGTACTTC

J: TRBJ2-7
D: TRBD2
V: TRBV6-1
size: once
CDR3: CASSDTSGRYEQYF
DNA: TGTGCCAGCAGTGATACTAGCGGGAGATACGAGCAGTACTTC

J: TRBJ2-2
D: NA
V: TRBV6-1
size: NA
CDR3: CASILTGFTGELFF
DNA: TGTGCCAGCATTTTGACAGGATTCACCGGGGAGCTGTTTTTT

J: TRBJ2-7
D: TRBD1
V: TRBV10-1
size: NA
CDR3: CASSPGTGYEQYF
DNA: TGCGCCAGCAGCCCCGGGACAGGCTACGAGCAGTACTTC

J: TRBJ2-3
D: NA
V: TRBV14
size: NA
CDR3: CASSQYHTQYF
DNA: TGTGCCAGCAGCCAGTACCATACGCAGTATTTT